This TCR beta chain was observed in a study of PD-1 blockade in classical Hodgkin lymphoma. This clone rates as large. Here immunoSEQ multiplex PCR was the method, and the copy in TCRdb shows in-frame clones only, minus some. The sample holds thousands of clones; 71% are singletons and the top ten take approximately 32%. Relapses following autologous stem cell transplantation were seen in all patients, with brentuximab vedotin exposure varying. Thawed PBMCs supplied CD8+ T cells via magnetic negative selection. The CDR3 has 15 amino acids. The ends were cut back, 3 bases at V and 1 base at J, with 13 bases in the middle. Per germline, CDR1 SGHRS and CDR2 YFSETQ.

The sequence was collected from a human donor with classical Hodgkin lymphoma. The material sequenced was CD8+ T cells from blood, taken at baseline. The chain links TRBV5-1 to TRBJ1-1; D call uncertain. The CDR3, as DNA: TGCGCCAGCAGCTGGAGGCCCCTGAAGAACACTGAAGCTTTCTTT. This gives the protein CASSWRPLKNTEAFF.